Below are 22 T cell receptor beta chains sequenced from a single sample in a study of T cells after yellow fever vaccination. One entry per CDR3 protein, called by TCRdb with MiXCR from the 5' RACE reads. The sample lists about 580,000 distinct CDR3 sequences; about a sixth were seen once. The sequences come from PBMCs, collected less than 6 days after the first yellow fever vaccination. The receptors were gathered from a man between 18 and 35 years old who received the YFV17D yellow fever vaccine.

This clonotype was seen a handful of times. The chain employs TRBV4-3 and TRBJ2-7; perhaps TRBD2 as D (5 bases). The V gene lost 0 bases and the J gene lost 2 bases, with 17 bases spanning the gap. CDR3 length equals 17 residues. Germline CDR1 is LGHNA and CDR2 is YSLEER. The CDR3 sequence: CASSQDFGRGPTYEQYF. The CDR3 coding sequence is TGCGCCAGCAGCCAAGATTTTGGCCGGGGTCCGACCTACGAGCAGTACTTC.

This chain joins TRBV6-2 or TRBV6-3 and TRBJ2-5; 7 nucleotides line up with TRBD2. The J segment lost 0 bases and the V segment lost 7 bases, leaving 5 bases of the junction unmatched. CDR3 length: 14 residues. Germline lookup yields CDR1 MNHEY and CDR2 SVGEGT. This chain's CDR3 is CASTLRGYQETQYF. The CDR3 DNA reads as TGTGCCAGCACCCTGCGGGGGTACCAAGAGACCCAGTACTTC.

As for this clonotype: The germline gene is not matched at one end of the junction; a read error may be the cause. CDR3 DNA: TGTGCCTGCAGCTATCCGGGACTAGCGGGGGGGAGCACAGATACGCAGTATTTT. Protein product: CACSYPGLAGGSTDTQYF. V gene TRBV12-3 or TRBV12-4 combines with J gene TRBJ2-3, with 16 bases fitting TRBD2. CDR3 length equals 18 residues.

V gene TRBV6-2 or TRBV6-3 combines with J gene TRBJ2-7, with D uncertain. Germline values: CDR1 MNHEY, CDR2 SVGEGT. V was trimmed by 6 bases and J by 6 bases, leaving 12 bases between them. The CDR3 extends over 12 amino acids. The chain's CDR3 is CASSRPRLEQYV. The CDR3, as DNA: TGTGCCAGCAGCCGGCCGCGGCTCGAGCAGTACGTC.

At least ten counts were recorded for this clonotype. This chain connects TRBV7-9 to TRBJ2-7, with a tentative D call TRBD1 (6 bases). V dropped 5 bases and J dropped 3 bases, with 11 bases sitting between them. The CDR3 sequence is 13 residues long. Looked up from germline, CDR1 is SEHNR and CDR2 is FQNEAQ (reference sequence). As DNA, the CDR3 is TGTGCCAGCAGCCCTACAGGGAACTACGAGCAGTACGTC. Residues: CASSPTGNYEQYV.

The chain employs TRBV7-6 and TRBJ2-5; D perhaps matches TRBD2 (6 bases). Germline CDR1 SGHVS, CDR2 FNYEAQ. Trimming cost V 2 bases and J 2 bases, with 12 bases left between them. This CDR3 region has 15 residues. CDR3 sequence (DNA): TGTGCCAGCAGCTTATATCAGGAGGGGCAAGAGACCCAGTACTTC. Translation: CASSLYQEGQETQYF.

CDR3 coding DNA: TGTGCCAGCAGCGGGTCCGGAGGGCGGGGTTTGGACACCGGGGAGCTGTTTTTT. The encoded protein is CASSGSGGRGLDTGELFF. This chain links TRBV9 with TRBJ2-2; weak D call: TRBD2 (6 bases). This CDR3 region has 18 residues. V dropped 3 bases and J dropped 3 bases, with 21 bases sitting between them. Germline V gene data show CDR1 as SGDLS and CDR2 as YYNGEE.

The chain uses TRBV5-1 and TRBJ1-1, with a possible D match to TRBD1 (5 bases). The CDR3 covers 14 residues. The V gene lost 7 bases and the J gene lost 2 bases, with 15 bases spanning the gap. Germline V gene data show CDR1 as SGHRS and CDR2 as YFSETQ. In DNA, the CDR3 is TGCGCCAGCCGACGAGGGACGGACAACACTGAAGCTTTCTTT. Its translation is CASRRGTDNTEAFF.

The V call is TRBV6-2 or TRBV6-3, the J call TRBJ2-7; TRBD2 matches 8 bases. This CDR3 contains 15 residues. The V gene end was trimmed by 4 bases and the J gene end by 2 bases; junction bases not matched to a gene: 7. CDR1 and CDR2 (germline): MNHEY, SVGEGT. This CDR3 reads CASSSTSGGAYEQYV. DNA of the CDR3: TGTGCCAGCAGTTCAACTAGCGGAGGGGCCTACGAGCAGTACGTC.

This clonotype was counted a few times. V gene TRBV7-2 combines with J gene TRBJ1-5; 7 nucleotides match TRBD1. Germline CDR1 is SGHTA and CDR2 is FQGNSA. The CDR3 runs 14 residues. Trimming took 4 bases from V and 4 from J; bases not matched to a gene: 4. The chain's CDR3 is CASSSTGINQPQHF. Written as DNA, the CDR3 is TGTGCCAGCAGCTCGACAGGGATAAATCAGCCCCAGCATTTT.

In this sample, this clonotype turned up many times. The V call is TRBV12-3 or TRBV12-4, the J call TRBJ1-1, with TRBD1 matching 11 bases. The CDR3 spans 14 residues. Losses at the gene ends were 4 bases for V and 11 bases for J; bases not matched to a gene: 9. The CDR3 DNA sequence: TGTGCCAGCAGTTCAGGACAGGGGGCGGGAGGTGCTTTCTTT. It translates to CASSSGQGAGGAFF.

The CDR3 nucleotides read TGCGCCAGCAGTCCCCCGGCCAGGGGGAAGGGCGAGCAGTACTTC. Amino acids: CASSPPARGKGEQYF. The gene calls are TRBV23-1 and TRBJ2-7, with TRBD1 matching 7 bases. TRBV23-1 is filed as an ORF, its function uncertain. V lost 4 bases and J lost 6; bases outside the gene matches: 12. CDR3 length: 15 amino acids.

CDR3 nucleotides: TGCGCCAGCAGCTTCTTGGTCGGGGGGGAGTACGAGCAGTACTTC. Amino acids: CASSFLVGGEYEQYF. V usage is TRBV5-1 and J usage is TRBJ2-7, with TRBD2 matching 8 bases. The CDR3 sequence is 15 residues long. Trimming cost V 2 bases and J 4 bases; bases outside gene matches: 8. The germline V gene encodes CDR1 SGHRS and CDR2 YFSETQ.

There are many counts of this clonotype. The chain recombines TRBV3-1 with TRBJ2-1; 7 bases align to TRBD1. Germline trimming cut 1 base from V and 16 bases from J; bases unmatched to any gene: 7. The CDR3 is 12 residues long. Germline CDR1 LGHDT, CDR2 YNNKEL (reference sequence). The CDR3 nucleotides are TGTGCCAGCAGCCAAGCAACGGGACAGTTATTCTTC. Residues: CASSQATGQLFF.

Worth noting for this clonotype: At one boundary the junction diverges from the germline segment, which might be a read error. The chain combines TRBV5-6 with TRBJ2-5, with a possible D match to TRBD2 (5 bases). This CDR3 is built from 14 residues. CDR1 SGHDT and CDR2 YYEEEE come from the germline V gene. The CDR3: CPSSLRAGTETQYF. CDR3 bases: TGTCCCAGCAGCTTGAGGGCCGGAACAGAGACCCAGTACTTC.

This chain uses TRBV10-3 with TRBJ2-3; D is possibly TRBD2 (5 bases). The CDR3 totals 15 residues. Between the trimmed V and J ends, which lost 2 bases and 3 bases, there was a span of 12 bases. Germline V CDR1 and CDR2: ENHRY, SYGVKD. DNA of the CDR3: TGTGCCATCAGTGAGGAGGGCTTAACTACAGATACGCAGTATTTT. It yields the protein CAISEEGLTTDTQYF.

Comments on this clonotype: A much larger clone is a single base away; this may be a read error. As DNA, the CDR3 is TGTGCCACCAGTGATTCCGGGTCAGGGGAAGAGACCCAGTACTTC. It is translated as CATSDSGSGEETQYF. The chain uses TRBV24-1 and TRBJ2-5; tentatively, D is TRBD1 (6 bases). The germline V gene encodes CDR1 KGHDR and CDR2 SFDVKD. Deletions cut 2 bases from V and 3 bases from J, with 12 bases between. The CDR3 length is 15 residues.

V and J are TRBV3-1 and TRBJ1-3; the D is unclear. The germline V and J ends were trimmed by 0 bases and 4 bases, with 10 bases remaining between them. Per the germline V gene, CDR1 is LGHDT and CDR2 is YNNKEL (reference sequence). CDR3 length: 15 residues. Here the CDR3 reads CASSQDRPPGNTIYF. The CDR3, as DNA: TGTGCCAGCAGCCAAGATAGGCCTCCCGGAAACACCATATATTTT.

This rearrangement joins TRBV7-9 to TRBJ2-6; D is possibly TRBD1 (5 bases). V was clipped by 5 bases and J by 0 bases, with 14 bases between them. Germline V gene lookup returns CDR1 SEHNR and CDR2 FQNEAQ (reference sequence). CDR3 length: 17 amino acids. The CDR3 bases are TGTGCCAGCAGCCCTGGACAATTGAGCTCTGGGGCCAACGTCCTGACTTTC. This translates into CASSPGQLSSGANVLTF.

The chain combines TRBV27 with TRBJ1-1; perhaps TRBD1 as D (5 bases). The CDR3 is 14 amino acids. V was pared by 3 bases and J by 11 bases, with 19 bases between. Germline loops: CDR1 MNHEY, CDR2 SMNVEV (reference sequence). The CDR3 protein is CASSLGPAPMGAFF. The CDR3 nucleotides are TGTGCCAGCAGTTTGGGGCCAGCGCCGATGGGGGCTTTCTTT.

This clonotype was detected only a few times. The rearrangement joins TRBV3-1 to TRBJ2-5, with 7 bases aligning to TRBD1. The germline gives CDR1 LGHDT, CDR2 YNNKEL (reference sequence). The CDR3 runs to 15 residues. The junction had 7 bases not matched to a gene; V was cut back by 1 base and J by 5 bases. The CDR3 nucleotides read TGTGCCAGCAGCCAAGGACAGGGCCTGGGGGAGACCCAGTACTTC. It translates to CASSQGQGLGETQYF.

This clonotype came up a few times. This chain connects TRBV7-2 to TRBJ2-3, with 9 bases that match TRBD2. Germline loops: CDR1 SGHTA, CDR2 FQGNSA. Losses at the gene ends were 3 bases for V and 1 base for J; bases not matched to a gene: 2. The length of the CDR3 is 15 residues. The CDR3 is CASSFGTSRTDTQYF. CDR3 bases: TGTGCCAGCAGCTTCGGGACTAGCCGCACAGATACGCAGTATTTT.